This passage covers 20 T cell receptor beta chains from one sample sequenced in a study of blood T cell repertoires in COVID-19. Only in-frame clones appear in the TCRdb table, and some are missing; sequencing was by immunoSEQ multiplex PCR. The table shows about 240,000 clones, with 85% to 90% occurring only once. Material for sequencing was peripheral blood. These receptors all stem from a woman between 35 and 50 years old who had recovered from COVID-19.

This clone was seen a single time. The J gene is TRBJ1-1, the V gene TRBV25-1; 7 bases map to TRBD1. Germline V gene lookup returns CDR1 MGHDK and CDR2 SYGVNS. V gave up 2 bases and J gave up 0 bases; unmatched junction bases: 6. The length of the CDR3 is 16 residues. CDR3 loop: CASSEPQGGLNTEAFF. In DNA form, the CDR3 reads TGTGCCAGCAGTGAACCCCAGGGGGGCCTGAACACTGAAGCTTTCTTT.

This chain connects TRBV5-6 to TRBJ2-1; TRBD2 aligns across 11 bases. CDR3 size: 17 residues. V lost 5 bases, J lost 2 bases, and 9 bases stayed unmatched. Per germline, CDR1 SGHDT and CDR2 YYEEEE. The CDR3 nucleotides read TGTGCCAGCAGTAGTAGCGGGAGGGGGGTCCCCTACAATGAGCAGTTCTTC. It is translated as CASSSSGRGVPYNEQFF.

J is TRBJ1-6 and V is TRBV19; weak D call: TRBD1 (6 bases). CDR1 and CDR2 from the germline V gene are LNHDA and SQIVND (reference sequence). The CDR3 runs 14 residues. The ends were cut back, 3 bases at V and 4 bases at J, with 7 bases in the middle. CDR3 residues: CASSMDRYNSPLHF. The CDR3 DNA follows: TGTGCCAGTAGTATGGACAGATATAATTCACCCCTCCACTTT.

V gene TRBV19 combines with J gene TRBJ1-2, with D possibly being TRBD1 (6 bases). The CDR3 extends over 17 amino acids. V lost 9 bases to trimming and J lost 7 bases, with 30 bases between them. Germline assignment: CDR1 LNHDA and CDR2 SQIVND (reference sequence). The CDR3: CASKEHQGWGRHAGYTF. CDR3 nucleotides: TGTGCCAGCAAGGAGCACCAGGGGTGGGGGCGCCACGCTGGCTACACCTTC.

The V gene is TRBV30, the J gene TRBJ1-4; tentatively, D is TRBD1 (5 bases). The CDR3 has 13 amino acids. CDR1 is GTSNPN, CDR2 SVGIG, per germline (reference sequence). The V end lost 3 bases, the J end lost 7 bases, and 12 bases lay between the germline ends. The CDR3 nucleotides are TGTGCCTGGAGCCCCTGGGGGGGTGAAAAACTGTTTTTT. Residues: CAWSPWGGEKLFF.

This chain links TRBV12-5 with TRBJ2-1, with 16 nucleotides matching TRBD2. The germline CDR1 and CDR2 sequences are LGHNT and FRNRAP. This CDR3 region has 16 residues. V dropped 1 base and J dropped 9; count of bases not matched to a gene: 3. The CDR3: CASGLGGTSGRAEQFF. CDR3 nucleotide sequence: TGTGCTAGTGGTTTGGGAGGGACTAGCGGGAGGGCTGAGCAGTTCTTC.

The chain couples TRBV6-5 to TRBJ1-3, with D maybe TRBD1 (5 bases). Germline loops: CDR1 MNHEY, CDR2 SVGAGI. The CDR3 has 14 residues. With 8 bases removed from V and 8 bases from J, the gap between germline ends came to 19 bases. CDR3 sequence: CASALPGPGDTIYF. Written as DNA, the CDR3 is TGTGCCAGCGCACTCCCGGGACCGGGGGACACCATATATTTT.

The rearrangement uses TRBV14 and TRBJ1-1, with D unclear. Deletions cut 3 bases from V and 6 bases from J, with 14 bases between. The length of the CDR3 is 14 residues. Germline assignment: CDR1 SGHDN and CDR2 FVKESK. DNA for the CDR3: TGTGCCAGCAGCCAGAGGGCAGGCGGGGCTGAAGCTTTCTTT. Amino acids: CASSQRAGGAEAFF.

The chain uses TRBV6-5 and TRBJ2-1; D call uncertain. The CDR3 runs to 16 residues. The V and J ends lost 0 bases and 3 bases respectively, with 12 bases between them. Germline values: CDR1 MNHEY, CDR2 SVGAGI. CDR3 region: CASSYSLPPSYNEQFF. DNA of the CDR3: TGTGCCAGCAGTTACTCCCTTCCCCCGAGCTACAATGAGCAGTTCTTC.

V is TRBV19 and J is TRBJ2-1, with TRBD2 identical over 10 bases. CDR1 is LNHDA and CDR2 is SQIVND in the germline V gene (reference sequence). The CDR3 sequence is 19 residues long. Trimming at V came to 1 base and at J to 4 bases, leaving 13 bases not matched to a gene. Written as DNA, the CDR3 is TGTGCCAGTAGTATAGCCCCCCGACTAGCGGGTAGCCGATACAATGAGCAGTTCTTC. Translation gives CASSIAPRLAGSRYNEQFF.

A note on this clone: At the DNA level, this CDR3 is encoded by other sequences in the same sample as well. The V gene is TRBV6-5, the J gene TRBJ2-7; 14 bases fit TRBD2. Germline assignment: CDR1 MNHEY and CDR2 SVGAGI. The CDR3 is 16 amino acids. V lost 0 bases to trimming and J lost 4 bases; unmatched junction nucleotides: 2. The CDR3 sequence: CASSYSGLAGAYEQYF. CDR3 nucleotide sequence: TGTGCCAGCAGTTACTCGGGACTAGCGGGAGCTTACGAGCAGTACTTC.

This rearrangement joins TRBV9 to TRBJ2-3; D is perhaps TRBD2 (6 bases). The CDR3 has 14 amino acids. The germline V and J ends were trimmed by 3 bases and 1 base, with 9 bases remaining between them. Germline V CDR1 and CDR2: SGDLS, YYNGEE. CDR3 sequence reads: CASSASERTDTQYF. In nucleotides, the CDR3 is TGTGCCAGCAGCGCTAGCGAACGCACAGATACGCAGTATTTT.

The V and J genes are TRBV6-5 and TRBJ2-2, with D perhaps matching TRBD2 (5 bases). CDR1 MNHEY and CDR2 SVGAGI come from the germline V gene. The CDR3 loop spans 13 amino acids. V was clipped by 10 bases and J by 0 bases, with 9 bases between them. CDR3 sequence reads: CATRGSNTGELFF. The CDR3, as DNA: TGTGCCACCCGCGGGTCGAACACCGGGGAGCTGTTTTTT.

A single count supports this clone. V gene TRBV7-8 combines with J gene TRBJ2-1, with 10 positions matching TRBD2. This CDR3 is 17 amino acids long. Germline assignment: CDR1 SGHVS and CDR2 FQNEAQ. V trimming: 2 bases; J trimming: 3 bases; junction bases outside the gene matches: 7. DNA for the CDR3: TGTGCCAGCAGCTTACGCGGACTAGCGGCCGGCTACAATGAGCAGTTCTTC. Translated, it gives CASSLRGLAAGYNEQFF. The variable domain in full, completed from reference TRBV7-8 and TRBJ2-1, reads GAGVSQSPRYKVAKRGQDVALRCDPISGHVSLFWYQQALGQGPEFLTYFQNEAQLDKSGLPSDRFFAERPEGSVSTLKIQRTQQEDSAVYLCASSLRGLAAGYNEQFFGPGTRLTVL.

The CDR3 DNA is TGTGCCAGCAGCAATGGTCGGGACAGGGGATATAGCAATCAGCCCCAGCATTTT. It codes for CASSNGRDRGYSNQPQHF. The chain uses TRBV21-1 and TRBJ1-5; TRBD1 reflects the table's D call only, with no check against the DNA. TRBV21-1 has pseudogene status. The CDR3 sequence is 18 residues long.

V is TRBV30 and J is TRBJ1-6; 10 positions match TRBD1. Unmatched junction bases numbered 5, after V lost 4 bases and J lost 11 bases. CDR1 is GTSNPN and CDR2 is SVGIG in the germline V gene (reference sequence). The CDR3 loop spans 13 amino acids. CDR3 DNA: TGTGCCTGGACGGGACAGGGGAGGCCACCCCTCCACTTT. It encodes CAWTGQGRPPLHF.

The chain recombines TRBV3-1 (or the pseudogene TRBV3-2) with TRBJ1-5; weak D call: TRBD1 (6 bases). V was pared by 1 base and J by 0 bases, with 7 bases between. The germline gives CDR1 LGHDT, CDR2 YNNKEL (reference sequence). The CDR3 has 15 amino acids. CDR3 sequence: CASSQGTDSNQPQHF. In DNA, the CDR3 is TGTGCCAGCAGCCAAGGGACAGATAGCAATCAGCCCCAGCATTTT.

The V gene is TRBV7-3, the J gene TRBJ2-1, with TRBD2 identical over 7 bases. The CDR3 is made up of 14 amino acids. With V trimmed by 5 bases and J by 8 bases, 9 bases remained unmatched. Germline V lookup: CDR1 SGHTA, CDR2 FQGTGA. CDR3 loop: CASSTLAGAYEQFF. The DNA of the CDR3 is TGTGCCAGCAGCACCCTCGCGGGAGCCTATGAGCAGTTCTTC. The full variable domain, rest sourced from reference TRBV7-3 and TRBJ2-1, is GAGVSQTPSNKVTEKGKYVELRCDPISGHTALYWYRQSLGQGPEFLIYFQGTGAADDSGLPNDRFFAVRPEGSVSTLKIQRTERGDSAVYLCASSTLAGAYEQFFGPGTRLTVL.

This rearrangement joins TRBV19 to TRBJ1-1, with a weak D call TRBD1 (6 bases). Looked up from germline, CDR1 is LNHDA and CDR2 is SQIVND (reference sequence). Trimming stripped 7 bases from V and 1 base from J, with 19 bases between. The CDR3 consists of 16 residues. The CDR3: CASTELPGQRNTEAFF. The CDR3 nucleotides are TGTGCCAGTACCGAGCTCCCCGGACAGCGGAACACTGAAGCTTTCTTT.

V gene TRBV6-5 combines with J gene TRBJ1-1; TRBD1 might be the D (5 bases). Germline CDR1 and CDR2: MNHEY and SVGAGI. This CDR3 is built from 14 residues. Trimming removed 2 bases from V and 2 bases from J, with 9 bases in between. The DNA of the CDR3 is TGTGCCAGCAGTTACCGACAGCCCAACACTGAAGCTTTCTTT. Amino acids: CASSYRQPNTEAFF.